This T cell receptor beta chain stems from a study of T cells in women clearing cervical HPV infection. At the level of the study: Donors had HPV16-related CIN3 or worse; 2 had invasive cancer.

Details on this clone: The missing CDR3 end, 3 residues past where the read stops, is filled in from the germline J gene.

Genomic DNA, averaging around 1,200 ng per sample, yielded TCR beta CDR3 via immunoSEQ. Clones were read by immunoSEQ multiplex PCR, and TCRdb kept only the in-frame ones, dropping some. The sample totals 48,000 or so clones. CDR1 and CDR2 from the germline V gene are SNHLY and FYNNEI. CDR3 size: 16 residues. The V segment lost 4 bases and the J segment 2 bases; nucleotides outside the gene matches: 9. The sequencing sample was made of blood buffy coat. J is TRBJ1-1 and V is TRBV2, with TRBD1 matching over 8 bases. The TCR sequence derives from a woman aged 18 to 75 with a cervical HPV16 infection that either progressed to CIN3+ or cleared (not recorded which). The CDR3 protein is CASSGQGPGGNTEAFF. The CDR3 bases that were read are TGTGCCAGCAGTGGACAGGGGCCGGGGGGCAACACTGAA. The full variable domain, its missing parts supplied by reference TRBV2 and TRBJ1-1, is EPEVTQTPSHQVTQMGQEVILRCVPISNHLYFYWYRQILGQKVEFLVSFYNNEISEKSEIFDDQFSVERPDGSNFTLKIRSTKLEDSAMYFCASSGQGPGGNTEAFFGQGTRLTVV.